Below are 15 T cell receptor beta chains sequenced from a single sample in a study of cytomegalovirus exposure and HLA in healthy donors. TCRdb keeps only in-frame clones here, not all; method: immunoSEQ multiplex PCR. The sample consists of approximately 180,000 clones, around 86% of them appearing once. Sequences were obtained from PBMCs. Receptor source: a woman aged 18 to 35 in good health and CMV-seronegative.

The sample holds one count of this clone. This chain joins TRBV5-4 and TRBJ2-3; no clear D. The CDR3 totals 14 residues. V lost 4 bases, J lost 1 base, and 10 bases lay in between. Germline V gives CDR1 SGHNT, CDR2 YYREEE (reference sequence). Here the CDR3 DNA reads TGTGCCAGCAGCCCCCCCCTCCGCACAGATACGCAGTATTTT. Protein sequence: CASSPPLRTDTQYF.

This chain connects TRBV15 to TRBJ2-7; D is perhaps TRBD2 (6 bases). CDR3 length: 13 residues. Germline V gives CDR1 LNHNV, CDR2 YYDKDF (reference sequence). V was pared by 6 bases and J by 9 bases, with 18 bases between. The CDR3 loop reads CATSSGLGKGQYF. In DNA form, the CDR3 reads TGTGCCACCAGTAGCGGCCTAGGGAAAGGGCAGTACTTC.

The chain joins TRBV10-2 to TRBJ1-1; TRBD1 agrees at 7 bases. The junction had 9 bases not matched to a gene; V was cut back by 6 bases and J by 8 bases. Germline V gives CDR1 WSHSY, CDR2 SAAADI. CDR3 size: 13 residues. The CDR3: CASSKQGGQEAFF. CDR3 coding DNA: TGCGCCAGCAGCAAGCAGGGGGGCCAGGAAGCTTTCTTT.

The gene calls are TRBV10-3 and TRBJ2-5; D gene ambiguous. Trimming removed 4 bases from V and 2 bases from J, with 8 bases in between. Germline CDR1 ENHRY, CDR2 SYGVKD. The CDR3 consists of 13 residues. The CDR3 DNA sequence: TGTGCCATCAGTGCGTCAGCGCAAGAGACCCAGTACTTC. This codes for CAISASAQETQYF.

This clone was recorded once. V and J are TRBV4-1 and TRBJ2-5, with TRBD2 identical over 16 bases. Germline V gene lookup returns CDR1 MGHRA and CDR2 YSYEKL. After removal of 1 base from V and 4 bases from J, the junction contained 12 bases not matched to a gene. The CDR3 sequence is 20 residues long. Written as DNA, the CDR3 is TGCGCCAGCAGCCAAGGCGTCCCGGGACTAGCGGGGGGGCTGGGAGAGACCCAGTACTTC. Its translation: CASSQGVPGLAGGLGETQYF.

This sequence joins TRBV7-6 and TRBJ1-2; 9 nucleotides match TRBD1. The junction had 4 bases not matched to a gene; V was cut back by 5 bases and J by 0 bases. From germline, CDR1 is SGHVS and CDR2 FNYEAQ. The CDR3 extends over 15 amino acids. CDR3 residues: CASSPRQGANYGYTF. The CDR3 nucleotides read TGTGCCAGCAGCCCCCGACAGGGGGCTAACTATGGCTACACCTTC. The full variable domain, its missing parts supplied by reference TRBV7-6 and TRBJ1-2, is GAGVSQSPRYKVTKRGQDVALRCDPISGHVSLYWYRQALGQGPEFLTYFNYEAQQDKSGLPNDRFSAERPEGSISTLTIQRTEQRDSAMYRCASSPRQGANYGYTFGSGTRLTVV.

This chain joins TRBV27 and TRBJ2-1, with 10 bases aligning to TRBD2. The trim removed 3 bases at V and 0 bases at J, leaving 8 bases unmatched. The CDR3 spans 18 residues. Germline values: CDR1 MNHEY, CDR2 SMNVEV (reference sequence). Here the CDR3 DNA reads TGTGCCAGCAGTTTTGAGAGCGGGGGGGACCTCTCCTACAATGAGCAGTTCTTC. Protein sequence: CASSFESGGDLSYNEQFF.

The rearrangement links TRBV10-3 to TRBJ2-2, with 11 nucleotides matching TRBD2. Germline-derived CDR1 and CDR2 are ENHRY and SYGVKD. This CDR3 contains 17 residues. Trimming took 6 bases from V and 4 from J; bases not matched to a gene: 10. CDR3 amino acids: CAIRQIAGGLGTGELFF. The CDR3, as DNA: TGTGCCATCAGACAAATAGCGGGGGGGCTTGGCACCGGGGAGCTGTTTTTT.

V is TRBV27 and J is TRBJ2-7; possibly TRBD2 for D (7 bases). V dropped 2 bases and J dropped 2 bases, with 10 bases sitting between them. The CDR3 contains 14 residues. Germline-derived CDR1 and CDR2 are MNHEY and SMNVEV (reference sequence). The CDR3 DNA reads TGTGCCAGCAGTTTAGGGGGGGGGCCCTACGAGCAGTACTTC. Encoded protein: CASSLGGGPYEQYF.

The gene calls are TRBV7-3 and TRBJ2-7; D uncertain. The CDR3 runs 15 residues. Germline CDR1 SGHTA, CDR2 FQGTGA. V gave up 5 bases and J gave up 3 bases, with 17 bases separating them. The CDR3 region is CASSPSRSLLYEQYF. Here the CDR3 DNA reads TGTGCCAGCAGCCCGTCTAGGAGTCTACTCTACGAGCAGTACTTC.

This clone was counted between two and nine times. The rearrangement joins TRBV4-1 to TRBJ1-2; 10 bases line up with TRBD1. The CDR3 is 14 residues long. CDR1 MGHRA and CDR2 YSYEKL come from the germline V gene. Trimming cost V 3 bases and J 6 bases; bases outside gene matches: 4. CDR3 amino acids: CASSQVGTGDGYTF. CDR3 coding DNA: TGCGCCAGCAGCCAGGTCGGGACAGGGGATGGCTACACCTTC.

On this clone itself: Additional DNA sequences in this sample encode the identical CDR3. The rearrangement uses TRBV19 and TRBJ2-7; 7 bases match TRBD1. Germline V gene data show CDR1 as LNHDA and CDR2 as SQIVND (reference sequence). V gave up 5 bases and J gave up 2 bases; unmatched junction bases: 3. The CDR3 has 13 residues. CDR3 bases: TGTGCCAGTAGTGTGACAGGGACCTACGAGCAGTACTTC. Translating gives CASSVTGTYEQYF.

The V and J genes are TRBV7-2 and TRBJ1-5; possibly TRBD1 for D (6 bases). The CDR3 is 16 residues long. The germline CDR1 and CDR2 sequences are SGHTA and FQGNSA. Trimming pared 2 bases from V and 6 bases from J, leaving 17 bases between. CDR3 sequence reads: CASSLTVGGGVQPQHF. The CDR3 region has the DNA TGTGCCAGCAGCTTAACGGTTGGGGGGGGCGTTCAGCCCCAGCATTTT.

This clone was found once. The chain couples TRBV27 to TRBJ2-7; 9 bases map to TRBD1. The CDR3 sequence is 14 residues long. Germline-derived CDR1 and CDR2 are MNHEY and SMNVEV (reference sequence). V gave up 7 bases and J gave up 4 bases; unmatched junction bases: 8. The DNA of the CDR3 is TGTGCCAGCAAAGCCGGGACAGGGAGATACGAGCAGTACTTC. As protein: CASKAGTGRYEQYF.

V and J are TRBV6-4 and TRBJ2-1, with unresolved D. With 0 bases removed from V and 6 bases from J, the gap between germline ends came to 12 bases. Germline V lookup: CDR1 MRHNA, CDR2 SNTAGT. The CDR3 is 15 residues long. CDR3 sequence: CASSDSGGGSNEQFF. CDR3 DNA sequence: TGTGCCAGCAGTGACTCTGGCGGTGGTTCCAATGAGCAGTTCTTC.